The 20 T cell receptor delta chains reported below all come from one sample, sequenced in a study of Vδ1+ human thymocytes. These receptors' targets are unknown. Findings of the study overall: Highly polyclonal TRG and TRD repertoires with Gaussian CDR3 length distributions appeared in thymus.

RNA was extracted from the cells and then reverse transcribed. Pooled V-gene forward primers with one constant-region reverse primer generated the CDR3 amplicons by multiplex PCR. TCRdb re-called the multiplex PCR reads with CATT. The table records about 25,000 delta-chain clones, 6.5% to 8% of them present only once. Sequenced sample: Vdelta1+ gamma-delta thymocytes from the thymus. Subset defined: FACS-sorted CD3+ TCRalphabeta- TCRVdelta1+ TCRVdelta2- thymocytes. These receptors originate from a girl less than two years old who had congenital heart surgery.

This clone has a handful of counts. At one of its ends the junction is not consistent with the germline gene, which may arise from a read error. The chain uses TRDV1 and TRDJ1; D may be TRDD2 (5 bases). Per the germline V gene, CDR1 is TSWWSYY and CDR2 is QGS. This CDR3 contains 20 residues. DNA for the CDR3: TGTGCTCTTGGGGAAGGGTCCTTTACCTACTGCGTGGAAGGTAATATGAAACTCATCTTC. Its translation: CALGEGSFTYCVEGNMKLIF.

V usage is TRDV1 and J usage is TRDJ1; 8 nucleotides line up with TRDD3. With V trimmed by 8 bases and J by 0 bases, 23 bases remained unmatched. The CDR3 has 20 residues. Germline V gives CDR1 TSWWSYY, CDR2 QGS. The CDR3 region has the DNA TGTGCTCTTTATTTTCAGCTGGGAGGCTGGGGGAGGTTGTACACCGATAAACTCATCTTT. It is translated as CALYFQLGGWGRLYTDKLIF.

This clone came up a few times. V is TRDV1 and J is TRDJ1; the match to TRDD3 covers 8 bases. V lost 2 bases, J lost 0 bases, and 17 bases stayed unmatched. Germline assignment: CDR1 TSWWSYY and CDR2 QGS. The CDR3 is 20 residues long. The CDR3, as DNA: TGTGCTCTTGGGGAAGGGTCACGTAAACTGACTGGGGGGTACACCGATAAACTCATCTTT. Its translation: CALGEGSRKLTGGYTDKLIF.

About this clone itself: The germline gene is not matched at one end of the junction; a read error may be the cause. The genes are TRDV2 and TRDJ1; 7 nucleotides agree with TRDD3. Per germline, CDR1 GEAIGNYY and CDR2 EKD. The CDR3 is 18 residues long. CDR3 DNA sequence: TGTGCCTGTGAAGGCCTTCACAGTTTCACTGGGGATAACGATAAACCCATCTTT. Translating gives CACEGLHSFTGDNDKPIF.

This clone was detected a few times. J is TRDJ1 and V is TRDV1, with D hard to call. The CDR3 sequence is 17 residues long. Trimming left V 6 bases short and J 5 bases short, with 25 bases between. Germline assignment: CDR1 TSWWSYY and CDR2 QGS. Written as DNA, the CDR3 is TGTGCTCTTGGTCGACCGTTCTACGCTGCCAGATCTGATAAACTCATCTTT. Residues: CALGRPFYAARSDKLIF.

This clone was observed a few times. V usage is TRDV1 and J usage is TRDJ1, with 7 positions matching TRDD3. The CDR3 is 21 residues long. Trimming at V came to 0 bases and at J to 1 base, leaving 20 bases not matched to a gene. CDR1 is TSWWSYY and CDR2 is QGS in the germline V gene. The CDR3 loop reads CALGELGGSWGAMNSTDKLIF. The CDR3 region has the DNA TGTGCTCTTGGGGAACTAGGAGGGTCCTGGGGGGCCATGAACTCCACCGATAAACTCATCTTT.

Only a few counts were recorded for this clone. This chain uses TRDV1 with TRDJ1; D uncertain. CDR3 length equals 11 residues. Germline loops: CDR1 TSWWSYY, CDR2 QGS. V lost 5 bases to trimming and J lost 5 bases, with 6 bases between them. CDR3 in amino acids: CALGRGDKLIF. The CDR3 DNA follows: TGTGCTCTTGGGAGGGGTGATAAACTCATCTTT.

The count of this clone is one. The assigned J gene is TRDJ1, but the V gene is uncalled. The CDR3 has 15 residues. CDR3 bases: TGTGCTCTTGGGAACGGTCTCACGCCCACGGCAGAACTCATCTTT. The encoded protein is CALGNGLTPTAELIF.

This clone was detected only a few times. The genes are TRDV1 and TRDJ1; 9 bases agree with TRDD3. CDR1 TSWWSYY and CDR2 QGS come from the germline V gene. With 1 base clipped from V and 7 bases from J, the junction kept 31 bases outside the gene matches. The CDR3 runs 23 residues. Here the CDR3 DNA reads TGTGCTCTTGGGGAACCACCTACCTTCAACTCCGCCTGGGCTGGGGGATTAATGGGTAAACTCATCTTT. Protein: CALGEPPTFNSAWAGGLMGKLIF.

The rearrangement joins TRDV1 to TRDJ1; 7 nucleotides align to TRDD2. Losses at the gene ends were 1 base for V and 3 bases for J; bases not matched to a gene: 20. Germline V gene lookup returns CDR1 TSWWSYY and CDR2 QGS. There are 20 residues in the CDR3. Here the CDR3 DNA reads TGTGCTCTTGGGGAACCCCGGGGGTTCCTACGGGGACTGTCTTCCGATAAACTCATCTTT. Protein: CALGEPRGFLRGLSSDKLIF.

V and J are TRDV1 and TRDJ1, with TRDD3 identical over 7 bases. Germline lookup yields CDR1 TSWWSYY and CDR2 QGS. With V trimmed by 0 bases and J by 4 bases, 14 bases remained unmatched. The CDR3 is made up of 18 amino acids. Written as DNA, the CDR3 is TGTGCTCTTGGGGAACTAGTCTCTACGCCCGGGGGATGCGATAAACTCATCTTT. Translated: CALGELVSTPGGCDKLIF.

The chain uses TRDV1 and TRDJ1; tentative D call: TRDD2 (6 bases). With 2 bases removed from V and 1 base from J, the gap between germline ends came to 32 bases. This CDR3 has 22 residues. Germline V gene data show CDR1 as TSWWSYY and CDR2 as QGS. Here the CDR3 reads CALGESSRFLTTRTSTTDKLIF. CDR3 coding DNA: TGTGCTCTTGGGGAATCATCACGCTTCCTCACAACACGTACTAGTACCACCGATAAACTCATCTTT.

The chain joins TRDV1 to TRDJ1; the D gene is possibly TRDD3 (6 bases). Germline-derived CDR1 and CDR2 are TSWWSYY and QGS. Trimming removed 0 bases from V and 2 bases from J, with 22 bases in between. This CDR3 is built from 19 residues. CDR3 nucleotide sequence: TGTGCTCTTGGGGAACTTGCCGACACCAGTCTGGGGAAAACCGATAAACTCATCTTT. Translation gives CALGELADTSLGKTDKLIF.

The chain links TRDV1 to TRDJ1; TRDD3 agrees at 7 bases. Germline V gene data show CDR1 as TSWWSYY and CDR2 as QGS. V lost 0 bases, J lost 0 bases, and 16 bases stayed unmatched. There are 20 residues in the CDR3. The DNA of the CDR3 is TGTGCTCTTGGGGAACTAGCCCTTTCCCTGGGGGTCTCGTACACCGATAAACTCATCTTT. This encodes CALGELALSLGVSYTDKLIF.

This chain links TRDV1 with TRDJ1; TRDD3 might be the D (6 bases). V was pared by 1 base and J by 2 bases, with 26 bases between. The CDR3 length is 20 residues. Germline lookup yields CDR1 TSWWSYY and CDR2 QGS. CDR3 nucleotides: TGTGCTCTTGGGGAACCGCCCCGCAGGGGGGTACTGGGTCCTACCGATAAACTCATCTTT. Translating it yields CALGEPPRRGVLGPTDKLIF.

This clone was observed a few times. The gene calls are TRDV1 and TRDJ3, with TRDD3 identical over 10 bases. Trimming removed 4 bases from V and 0 bases from J; junction bases left unmatched: 18. Germline CDR1 and CDR2: TSWWSYY and QGS. This CDR3 has 23 amino acids. Here the CDR3 DNA reads TGTGCTCTTGGGGGAATTCGTTGGGGGATACTCCTTAGAGGCTCCTGGGACACCCGACAGATGTTTTTC. Protein sequence: CALGGIRWGILLRGSWDTRQMFF.

The chain combines TRDV1 with TRDJ1; 8 bases line up with TRDD3. In the absence of a J gene in TCRdb, the DNA was matched to germline to assign it here. CDR1 and CDR2 from the germline V gene are TSWWSYY and QGS. V was pared by 4 bases and J by 9 bases, with 22 bases of the junction left unmatched. This CDR3 region has 18 residues. This CDR3 is CALGVRIPRSRRDTELIF. As DNA, the CDR3 is TGTGCTCTTGGGGTCCGTATTCCTAGATCTCGGCGGGATACGGAACTCATCTTT.

The rearrangement links TRDV1 to TRDJ1; D is unclear. The CDR3 is 12 amino acids. Germline V gene lookup returns CDR1 TSWWSYY and CDR2 QGS. The V end lost 6 bases, the J end lost 3 bases, and 8 bases lay between the germline ends. CDR3 sequence: CALGYAADKLIF. In nucleotides, the CDR3 is TGTGCTCTTGGTTATGCGGCCGATAAACTCATCTTT.

This clone turned up a few times. The gene calls are TRDV1 and TRDJ1, with TRDD3 matching over 8 bases. V gave up 1 base and J gave up 2 bases; unmatched junction bases: 18. The germline gives CDR1 TSWWSYY, CDR2 QGS. The CDR3 is 20 residues long. Here the CDR3 DNA reads TGTGCTCTTGGGGAACGGCCTACGGTACTGGGGGTCCTACGAACCGATAAACTCATCTTT. It yields the protein CALGERPTVLGVLRTDKLIF.

The chain couples TRDV1 to TRDJ1, with D unclear. The CDR3 contains 20 residues. Trimming removed 7 bases at V and 9 bases at J, with 39 bases between. The germline V gene has CDR1 TSWWSYY and CDR2 QGS. The CDR3 DNA is TGTGCTCTTGTCCAGAACCAGGGTCCCCTATGGACCACCCCCCCCGACCAACTCATCTTT. Its translation is CALVQNQGPLWTTPPDQLIF.